The T cell receptor beta chain described here comes from a study of CD8+ T cells in alopecia areata. A remark on this clone: Its matching antigen is unknown.

RNA extraction and reverse transcription yielded cDNA as sequencing template. This table comes from immunoSEQ multiplex PCR, and its TCRdb copy is limited to in-frame clones, with some not included. The sample lists around 140,000 clones; approximately 50% were seen once. Regarding the study as a whole: Compared with normal scalp, lesional scalp had higher clonality and more expanded CD8+ clones. The study found TCR sharing across patients less clear than in mice, possibly for HLA reasons.

Deletions cut 5 bases from V and 5 bases from J, with 9 bases between. The germline V gene encodes CDR1 SEHNR and CDR2 FQNEAQ (reference sequence). The CDR3 consists of 12 residues. The clonotype originates from a human donor with alopecia areata. The V and J genes are TRBV7-9 and TRBJ2-5; tentative D call: TRBD2 (5 bases). This specimen was CD4+ T cells sorted from blood, taken at week 0. CDR3 residues: CASSLKRETQYF. As DNA, the CDR3 is TGTGCCAGCAGCCTCAAGCGGGAGACCCAGTACTTC. Full variable domain (rest looked up from reference TRBV7-9 and TRBJ2-5): DTGVSQNPRHKITKRGQNVTFRCDPISEHNRLYWYRQTLGQGPEFLTYFQNEAQLEKSRLLSDRFSAERPKGSFSTLEIQRTEQGDSAMYLCASSLKRETQYFGPGTRLLVL.